A selection of T cell receptor beta chains follows, all from one sample in a study of blood T cells in healthy people across ages. TCRdb itself ran the 5' RACE reads through MiXCR, one entry per CDR3 protein. Found here are about 1 million distinct CDR3 sequences, under 55% of them singletons; the top ten hold under 20%. The sample consisted of blood. The receptors come from a woman aged 60-70 years in good health. CDR3s leave out the opening cysteine and the closing phenylalanine or tryptophan.

ASRPTGGEYEQY	TRBV6-5
SVIQQGTSGANVLT	TRBV29-1
ASSYPGQTDTEAF	TRBV28
ASSLARLAFPNEQF	TRBV7-9
ASSSPLRQDKKMTQY	TRBV6-2/TRBV6-3
SARMASGRARNNEQF	TRBV20-1
ASSTGGTYEQY	TRBV5-1
ASRPLVGGEYGANVLT	TRBV6-1
ASSSRGSLVKSPLH	TRBV3-1
ASSLSQVYEQF	TRBV11-2
SARDISAAEKLF	TRBV20-1
ASSSYDTNYGYT	TRBV5-1
ASSIPPGEVHEQF	TRBV19
ASSPGAVQETQY	TRBV7-9
ASSQSSGPLH	TRBV23-1
AWSGVSEGTQY	TRBV30
ASSVGQGDEAF	TRBV9
ASKPRNSGEKLF	TRBV6-5
ASSVEGQPNTEAF	TRBV9
ASSVEVRSYEQY	TRBV9
ASSVGTGEATYEQY	TRBV9
ASSLLAGVGEQF	TRBV7-3
ASSQDDTSYNEQF	TRBV4-2
AISLADYNEQF	TRBV10-3
AISRDGREDQPQH	TRBV10-3
ASSSQNDNEQF	TRBV6-5
AISAGLAGVDEQF	TRBV10-3
ASSMDGAYGYT	TRBV5-1
ASSHLKHTEAF	TRBV6-6
AGSLVPGGLSYEQY	TRBV7-8
ASSLGTGSLGDTQY	TRBV27
SVRLVGGETQY	TRBV29-1
ASSGTGSYNEQF	TRBV6-4
ASSYGGRAKNIQY	TRBV6-5
ASSQQGTDTQY	TRBV4-1
ASSQVQNEQF	TRBV14
ASSIRLAGGSDTQY	TRBV7-2
SVESPDRSSYNEQF	TRBV29-1
ATSDAKSDRALYEQY	TRBV24-1
ASSVSGTDEKLF	TRBV7-6
ATSRQGAQQF	TRBV24-1
ASSGLTATRPSYNEQF	TRBV7-3
ASPGEMSYEQY	TRBV6-5
ASTLTSGSYEQY	TRBV12-3/TRBV12-4
ASSLWEGSYEQY	TRBV5-1
ASSVNRGPSGANVLT	TRBV9
SVEGFRAGSYNEQF	TRBV29-1
SARDRSSGRASTQY	TRBV20-1
ASSFGDEQETQY	TRBV5-1
ASSLSGAGVEQF	TRBV5-1
ASSVGYYGYT	TRBV9
ASSADSYNEQF	TRBV9